A selection of T cell receptor beta chains follows, all from one sample in a study of blood T cell repertoires in COVID-19. Method: immunoSEQ multiplex PCR; TCRdb's copy keeps in-frame clones and lacks some. The table includes around 250,000 clones, roughly 86% detected once. Sequencing was carried out using peripheral blood. The receptors originated from a man aged 35-49 years with active or convalescent COVID-19. Both conserved end residues are part of each CDR3. Each record gives: clone size, J gene, V gene, CDR3 length, D gene, CDR3 protein, CDR3 DNA. The D gene is left open where the match is weak. Clone size is shown for a subset of rows, as once, few, many or a class of expanded clone.

NA,TRBJ2-1,TRBV19,15,TRBD2,CASRLLAGLGNEQFF,TGTGCCAGTCGGCTACTAGCGGGGTTAGGCAATGAGCAGTTCTTC
NA,TRBJ1-6,TRBV13,14,TRBD1,CASSLIRGLSPLHF,TGTGCCAGCAGCTTAATAAGGGGGCTTTCACCCCTCCACTTT
NA,TRBJ2-1,TRBV7-6,18,TRBD2,CASSRRAGGILRDNEQFF,TGTGCCAGCAGCCGAAGAGCGGGGGGGATTTTAAGGGACAATGAGCAGTTCTTC
NA,TRBJ1-5,TRBV27,15,NA,CASSPSSNSNQPQHF,TGTGCCAGCAGTCCGAGTAGTAATAGCAATCAGCCCCAGCATTTT
NA,TRBJ1-1,TRBV5-1,16,NA,CASSLGSSVMNTEAFF,TGCGCCAGCAGCTTGGGTTCGTCGGTCATGAACACTGAAGCTTTCTTT
NA,TRBJ2-7,TRBV11-2,13,NA,CASSIPGPYEQYF,TGTGCCAGCAGCATACCGGGTCCCTACGAGCAGTACTTC
NA,TRBJ1-5,TRBV19,15,NA,CASIDSRDLDQPQHF,TGTGCCAGTATCGACAGTAGGGACTTGGATCAGCCCCAGCATTTT
NA,TRBJ2-3,TRBV24-1,15,TRBD1,CATGGQGSRVDTQYF,TGTGCCACCGGCGGACAGGGCAGCCGGGTAGATACGCAGTATTTT
NA,TRBJ2-7,TRBV28,17,TRBD1,CASSLGTYAHDRGRPHF,TGTGCCAGCAGTTTAGGCACTTACGCCCACGACAGGGGGCGACCTCACTTC
once,TRBJ2-3,TRBV7-8,18,TRBD2,CASSLGRLAGVYTDTQYF,TGTGCCAGCAGCTTAGGTCGACTAGCGGGCGTCTACACAGATACGCAGTATTTT
few,TRBJ2-2,TRBV4-1,16,TRBD1,CASSQYPGRGTGELFF,TGCGCCAGCAGCCAATACCCCGGCAGGGGGACCGGGGAGCTGTTTTTT
NA,TRBJ1-2,TRBV28,15,TRBD1,CASSLGTGAFYGYTF,TGTGCCAGCAGTCTGGGGACAGGAGCGTTCTATGGCTACACCTTC
few,TRBJ1-5,TRBV6-5,14,TRBD1,CASRPGQSNQPQHF,TGTGCCAGCAGGCCGGGACAGAGCAATCAGCCCCAGCATTTT
NA,TRBJ2-2,TRBV6-5,14,NA,CASSYLDRTGELFF,TGTGCCAGCAGTTACCTAGATAGGACCGGGGAGCTGTTTTTT
once,TRBJ1-5,TRBV5-5,13,NA,CASSLLGYQPQHF,TGTGCCAGCAGCCTACTGGGCTATCAGCCCCAGCATTTT
NA,TRBJ1-3,TRBV28,15,TRBD1,CASRPGGPTGNTIYF,TGTGCCAGCAGACCAGGGGGCCCAACTGGAAACACCATATATTTT
once,TRBJ1-2,TRBV4-2,15,TRBD1,CASSQAEGALGGYTF,TGTGCCAGCAGCCAAGCAGAGGGGGCTCTTGGTGGCTACACCTTC
once,TRBJ2-7,TRBV27,15,NA,CASSSSAGRYYEQYF,NA
once,TRBJ2-2,TRBV19,15,NA,CASSMDYLHAGELFF,TGTGCCAGTAGTATGGACTACTTACACGCCGGGGAGCTGTTTTTT
once,TRBJ2-7,TRBV10-2,11,NA,CASRDSYEQYF,TGCGCCAGCAGAGATAGCTACGAGCAGTACTTC
NA,TRBJ2-5,TRBV10-3,12,NA,CAISLGEETQYF,TGTGCCATCAGTCTAGGAGAAGAGACCCAGTACTTC
NA,TRBJ1-1,TRBV24-1,13,NA,CATSDFKGAEAFF,TGTGCCACCAGTGATTTCAAAGGGGCTGAAGCTTTCTTT
NA,TRBJ1-2,TRBV7-9,15,NA,CASSLSSPGNYGYTF,TGTGCCAGCAGCTTAAGCTCCCCGGGTAACTATGGCTACACCTTC
NA,TRBJ1-4,TRBV6-7,15,NA,CASSGGKGLGEKLFF,TGTGCCAGCAGTGGGGGCAAGGGGTTGGGAGAAAAACTGTTTTTT
NA,TRBJ2-3,TRBV20-1,11,TRBD2,CSAARLATQYF,TGCAGTGCTGCCCGACTAGCGACGCAGTATTTT
NA,TRBJ1-4,TRBV7-9,16,NA,CASTPPRDLGDEKLFF,TGTGCCAGCACCCCCCCTCGAGACCTAGGTGATGAAAAACTGTTTTTT
NA,TRBJ1-5,TRBV6-5,14,NA,CASSDPGLSQPQHF,TGTGCCAGCAGCGACCCGGGTCTAAGTCAGCCCCAGCATTTT
NA,TRBJ1-2,TRBV27,16,NA,CASSPRGGAFNYGYTF,TGTGCCAGCAGTCCCCGCGGGGGCGCATTTAACTATGGCTACACCTTC
NA,TRBJ2-1,TRBV5-6,15,NA,CASSGSGRSYNEQFF,TGTGCCAGCAGCGGGAGCGGAAGATCCTACAATGAGCAGTTCTTC
once,TRBJ2-3,TRBV5-1,16,NA,CASSLLGADGTDTQYF,TGCGCCAGCAGCCTCCTGGGGGCGGACGGCACAGATACGCAGTATTTT
NA,TRBJ1-2,TRBV19,12,NA,CASLSTGYGYTF,TGTGCCAGTCTTTCCACCGGTTATGGCTACACCTTC
NA,TRBJ1-1,TRBV29-1,10,NA,CSVAYVEAFF,TGCAGCGTTGCTTATGTGGAAGCTTTCTTT
NA,TRBJ2-3,TRBV5-1,13,NA,CASSTGPQDTQYF,TGCGCCAGCAGCACAGGGCCCCAAGATACGCAGTATTTT
NA,TRBJ2-6,TRBV5-4,16,TRBD1,CASSPNRGFGANVLTF,TGTGCCAGCAGCCCGAACAGGGGGTTTGGGGCCAACGTCCTGACTTTC
few,TRBJ2-7,TRBV27,17,NA,CASSLSGGRTSRDEQYF,TGTGCCAGCAGTTTATCTGGGGGCCGTACCTCGAGGGACGAGCAGTACTTC
NA,TRBJ1-5,TRBV27,15,TRBD1,CASSFKGQGNQPQHF,TGTGCCAGCAGTTTTAAGGGACAGGGGAATCAGCCCCAGCATTTT
NA,TRBJ1-2,TRBV30,13,TRBD1,CAWRRTGSSGYTF,TGTGCCTGGAGACGGACAGGGAGTAGTGGCTACACCTTC
NA,TRBJ1-6,TRBV9,14,NA,CASSVGGSNSPLHF,TGTGCCAGCAGCGTAGGAGGAAGCAATTCACCCCTCCACTTT
few,TRBJ2-7,TRBV7-9,15,TRBD2,CASSPGLAATYEQYF,TGTGCCAGCAGCCCGGGACTAGCGGCAACCTACGAGCAGTACTTC
NA,TRBJ1-1,TRBV30,12,NA,CACSRENTEAFF,TGTGCCTGTTCAAGAGAGAACACTGAAGCTTTCTTT
NA,TRBJ2-7,TRBV29-1,13,TRBD1,CSVERTGGYEQYF,TGCAGCGTTGAAAGGACAGGGGGGTACGAGCAGTACTTC
NA,TRBJ1-2,TRBV13,12,NA,CASSRSNYGYTF,TGTGCCAGCAGCCGGTCCAACTATGGCTACACCTTC
NA,TRBJ2-7,TRBV12-3/TRBV12-4,13,TRBD1,CASSWGQSYEQYF,TGTGCCAGCAGTTGGGGACAGTCCTACGAGCAGTACTTC
NA,TRBJ1-1,TRBV5-1,15,NA,CASRVQDQGVTEAFF,TGCGCCAGCAGGGTGCAGGATCAGGGTGTCACTGAAGCTTTCTTT
NA,TRBJ2-7,TRBV28,15,NA,CASNLDGQSSYEQYF,TGTGCCAGCAACCTAGACGGCCAGAGCTCCTACGAGCAGTACTTC
once,TRBJ2-1,TRBV10-1,18,TRBD2,CASSELSSGSVSVNEQFF,TGCGCCAGCAGTGAGTTGTCTAGCGGGAGTGTCTCGGTCAATGAGCAGTTCTTC
NA,TRBJ1-3,TRBV19,16,NA,CASSISSDYSGNTIYF,TGTGCCAGTAGTATAAGTAGCGATTACTCTGGAAACACCATATATTTT
NA,TRBJ2-6,TRBV27,14,NA,CASSRSLGANVLTF,TGTGCCAGCAGCCGTTCTCTCGGGGCCAACGTCCTGACTTTC
NA,TRBJ2-3,TRBV19,15,TRBD2,CASSVLAGFTDTQYF,TGTGCCAGTAGTGTTCTAGCGGGGTTCACAGATACGCAGTATTTT
NA,TRBJ1-2,TRBV9,11,NA,CASSVGVGYTF,TGTGCCAGCAGCGTCGGGGTTGGCTACACCTTC